The 24 T cell receptor beta chains given below trace back to one sample, sequenced in a study of blood T cell repertoires in COVID-19 (dated by TCRdb to 2020 to 2021). To prepare the library, the immunoSEQ multiplex PCR assay was applied. This is the immuneACCESS table as TCRdb keeps it, with only in-frame sequences that have V and J called. A part of the clones is gone; compared with another copy, unresolved V genes explain less than half, and the rest is unexplained. This sample lists about 170,000 clones; 84% were detected once. Of the sample, about 14% falls within the top ten clones. Sequencing used peripheral blood. The source of these receptors is a man between 18 and 35 years old with active or convalescent COVID-19.

This sequence joins TRBV4-1 and TRBJ2-2, with D perhaps TRBD1 (5 bases). V was clipped by 3 bases and J by 6 bases, with 5 bases between them. From germline, CDR1 is MGHRA and CDR2 YSYEKL. The CDR3 is 12 amino acids. The CDR3 DNA sequence: TGCGCCAGCAGCCACAGGGCCGGGGAGCTGTTTTTT. Its translation is CASSHRAGELFF.

The chain links TRBV19 to TRBJ1-6; TRBD1 matches at 8 bases. This CDR3 contains 15 residues. V shed 3 bases and J 7 bases; nucleotides not matched to a gene: 5. The V gene's germline CDR1 is LNHDA and CDR2 SQIVND (reference sequence). As DNA, the CDR3 is TGTGCCAGTAGTATCCAACAGGGGGGAAATTCACCCCTCCACTTT. Protein: CASSIQQGGNSPLHF. Filled out from reference TRBV19 and TRBJ1-6, the complete variable domain reads DGGITQSPKYLFRKEGQNVTLSCEQNLNHDAMYWYRQDPGQGLRLIYYSQIVNDFQKGDIAEGYSVSREKKESFPLTVTSAQKNPTAFYLCASSIQQGGNSPLHFGNGTRLTVT.

The chain uses TRBV3-1 (or the pseudogene TRBV3-2) and TRBJ2-3; maybe TRBD2 (7 bases). This CDR3 contains 14 residues. Per the germline V gene, CDR1 is LGHDT and CDR2 is YNNKEL (reference sequence). Written as DNA, the CDR3 is TGTGCGGCGGGGGCAAACCGTGAGCGATATACGCAGTATTTT. This translates into CAAGANRERYTQYF.

The rearrangement links TRBV30 to TRBJ2-4, with 11 bases matching TRBD1. The CDR3 length is 13 residues. V was clipped by 1 base and J by 7 bases; unmatched bases: 0. Per the germline V gene, CDR1 is GTSNPN and CDR2 is SVGIG (reference sequence). The CDR3, as DNA: TGTGCCTGGAGTGGGGACAGGGGGAACATTCAGTACTTC. Its protein product is CAWSGDRGNIQYF.

This rearrangement joins TRBV6-1 to TRBJ2-7; 15 positions agree with TRBD2. V shed 4 bases and J 6 bases; nucleotides not matched to a gene: 7. Germline V lookup: CDR1 MNHNS, CDR2 SASEGT. This CDR3 comprises 16 residues. CDR3 loop: CASSASPGLAGGEQYF. The CDR3 DNA is TGTGCCAGCAGTGCATCCCCGGGACTAGCGGGGGGCGAGCAGTACTTC.

The chain combines TRBV5-4 with TRBJ1-6, with unresolved D. Trimming cost V 2 bases and J 6 bases, with 3 bases left between them. Germline V gene sequence: CDR1 SGHNT, CDR2 YYREEE (reference sequence). CDR3 length: 12 residues. The CDR3 protein is CASSFVNSPLHF. CDR3 DNA sequence: TGTGCCAGCAGCTTCGTTAATTCACCCCTCCACTTT.

This clone was detected a few times. This chain joins TRBV6-2 or TRBV6-3 and TRBJ2-7; the match to TRBD2 covers 11 bases. Germline lookup yields CDR1 MNHEY and CDR2 SVGEGT. The CDR3 is 15 amino acids. After removal of 0 bases from V and 4 bases from J, the junction contained 2 bases not matched to a gene. CDR3 sequence: CASSYSTSGGYEQYF. The CDR3 DNA follows: TGTGCCAGCAGTTACTCAACTAGCGGGGGATACGAGCAGTACTTC.

The V and J genes are TRBV6-5 and TRBJ2-7; D is perhaps TRBD2 (5 bases). This CDR3 spans 15 amino acids. V lost 6 bases, J lost 2 bases, and 17 bases lay in between. Germline lookup yields CDR1 MNHEY and CDR2 SVGAGI. CDR3 amino acids: CASRNGVYGAYEQYF. The CDR3 nucleotides read TGTGCCAGCAGGAACGGGGTTTATGGGGCCTACGAGCAGTACTTC.

This chain links TRBV7-2 with TRBJ2-3, with 10 bases aligning to TRBD1. Germline V gives CDR1 SGHTA, CDR2 FQGNSA. The V gene end was trimmed by 4 bases and the J gene end by 3 bases; junction bases not matched to a gene: 4. The CDR3 sequence is 15 residues long. CDR3 in amino acids: CASSSDRGLTDTQYF. The CDR3 bases are TGTGCCAGCAGCTCTGACAGGGGGCTGACAGATACGCAGTATTTT.

V and J are TRBV10-1 and TRBJ1-2; D unresolved. Trimming cost V 3 bases and J 6 bases, with 11 bases left between them. This CDR3 has 13 residues. Germline lookup yields CDR1 WNHNN and CDR2 SYGVQD (reference sequence). CDR3 protein: CASSDGRSNGYTF. CDR3 nucleotides: TGCGCCAGCAGTGATGGTCGAAGCAATGGCTACACCTTC.

Comments on this clone: Other DNA sequences in this specimen translate into the identical CDR3. V gene TRBV5-1 combines with J gene TRBJ1-2, with a possible D match to TRBD1 (5 bases). CDR1 is SGHRS, CDR2 YFSETQ, per germline. Trimming removed 0 bases at V and 2 bases at J, with 5 bases between. The CDR3 extends over 13 amino acids. This chain's CDR3 is CASSLGQNYGYTF. The CDR3 DNA follows: TGCGCCAGCAGCTTGGGACAGAACTATGGCTACACCTTC.

The chain has TRBV6-1 and TRBJ2-7; 8 bases match TRBD1. Unmatched junction bases numbered 5, after V lost 1 base and J lost 3 bases. Germline lookup yields CDR1 MNHNS and CDR2 SASEGT. This CDR3 is 15 amino acids long. The CDR3 bases are TGTGCCAGCAGTGAAGGGACAGGGTCCGGCTACGAGCAGTACTTC. This codes for CASSEGTGSGYEQYF.

In its sample, this clone was seen once. The chain combines TRBV7-2 with TRBJ1-5, with TRBD1 as a possible D gene (6 bases). CDR1 is SGHTA and CDR2 is FQGNSA in the germline V gene. Trimming removed 1 base at V and 0 bases at J, with 19 bases between. The CDR3 has 19 residues. The DNA for the CDR3 is TGTGCCAGCAGCTTAGAAGGCAGGGGACCCTTTTATAGCAATCAGCCCCAGCATTTT. This translates into CASSLEGRGPFYSNQPQHF. Filled out from reference TRBV7-2 and TRBJ1-5, the complete variable domain reads GAGVSQSPSNKVTEKGKDVELRCDPISGHTALYWYRQSLGQGLEFLIYFQGNSAPDKSGLPSDRFSAERTGGSVSTLTIQRTQQEDSAVYLCASSLEGRGPFYSNQPQHFGDGTRLSIL.

The chain is built from TRBV6-2 or TRBV6-3 and TRBJ2-7; tentative D call: TRBD1 (6 bases). Trimming pared 3 bases from V and 5 bases from J, leaving 17 bases between. This CDR3 is built from 15 residues. CDR1 MNHEY and CDR2 SVGEGT come from the germline V gene. The CDR3 loop reads CASSYGKTGLHEQYF. In nucleotides, the CDR3 is TGTGCCAGCAGTTATGGAAAAACAGGGCTCCACGAGCAGTACTTC.

This clone was detected once. The chain recombines TRBV29-1 with TRBJ2-1; 9 positions match TRBD2. Per the germline V gene, CDR1 is SQVTM and CDR2 is ANQGSEA. The CDR3 runs to 15 residues. In DNA form, the CDR3 reads TGCAGTTACGGAGGGTGGAGCGGGAGGTTCAATGAGCAGTTCTTC. Translated: CSYGGWSGRFNEQFF.

The V gene is TRBV5-1, the J gene TRBJ2-7, with 7 bases lining up with TRBD2. The CDR3 has 16 residues. Germline-derived CDR1 and CDR2 are SGHRS and YFSETQ. Trimming cost V 3 bases and J 4 bases; bases outside gene matches: 13. In nucleotides, the CDR3 is TGCGCCAGCAGCTGGAGTCTAAGCGGGGCCTCATACGAGCAGTACTTC. Its protein product is CASSWSLSGASYEQYF. The full variable domain, completed using reference TRBV5-1 and TRBJ2-7, is KAGVTQTPRYLIKTRGQQVTLSCSPISGHRSVSWYQQTPGQGLQFLFEYFSETQRNKGNFPGRFSGRQFSNSRSEMNVSTLELGDSALYLCASSWSLSGASYEQYFGPGTRLTVT.

The chain is built from TRBV19 and TRBJ2-7, with a possible D match to TRBD1 (6 bases). Trimming stripped 10 bases from V and 1 base from J, with 20 bases between. CDR1 LNHDA and CDR2 SQIVND come from the germline V gene (reference sequence). The CDR3 extends over 15 amino acids. The DNA for the CDR3 is TGTGCCACCAGGGTAGCCGGGACACTTTCCTACGAGCAGTACTTC. Translation: CATRVAGTLSYEQYF.

This chain joins TRBV7-2 and TRBJ2-7; 14 bases match TRBD2. V was pared by 5 bases and J by 6 bases, with 6 bases of the junction left unmatched. Germline CDR1 is SGHTA and CDR2 is FQGNSA. This CDR3 region has 15 residues. The CDR3 sequence is CASSTRLAGGSEQYF. The CDR3, as DNA: TGTGCCAGCAGCACCCGACTAGCGGGAGGGAGCGAGCAGTACTTC.

The gene calls are TRBV2 and TRBJ2-7, with a weak D call TRBD2 (5 bases). CDR3 length: 16 amino acids. Deletions cut 1 base from V and 0 bases from J, with 13 bases between. The germline gives CDR1 SNHLY, CDR2 FYNNEI. In DNA, the CDR3 is TGTGCCAGCAGTGAAGTTGGAGGCAGCCGCTCCTACGAGCAGTACTTC. Translating gives CASSEVGGSRSYEQYF.

The V gene is TRBV6-1, the J gene TRBJ1-4; TRBD1 might be the D (5 bases). V was pared by 0 bases and J by 7 bases, with 12 bases between. The germline V gene encodes CDR1 MNHNS and CDR2 SASEGT. The CDR3 length is 15 residues. CDR3 sequence reads: CASSEARRRGEKLFF. The CDR3 DNA sequence: TGTGCCAGCAGTGAAGCGCGGAGGAGGGGTGAAAAACTGTTTTTT.

The chain uses TRBV28 and TRBJ2-1; 9 nucleotides match TRBD1. The CDR3 runs 16 residues. CDR1 is MDHEN and CDR2 is SYDVKM in the germline V gene. J gave up 6 bases and V 1 base, and 7 bases lay outside the gene matches. The CDR3 is CASSLSPGQGGNEQFF. DNA of the CDR3: TGTGCCAGCAGTTTATCTCCGGGACAGGGCGGCAATGAGCAGTTCTTC.

The rearrangement uses TRBV27 and TRBJ1-6; TRBD1 is a possible D gene (5 bases). Germline CDR1 MNHEY, CDR2 SMNVEV (reference sequence). The CDR3 runs to 16 residues. V lost 0 bases, J lost 4 bases, and 10 bases lay in between. The DNA of the CDR3 is TGTGCCAGCAGTTTATCCCCGACAGCTTATAATTCACCCCTCCACTTT. It yields the protein CASSLSPTAYNSPLHF.

V and J are TRBV7-8 and TRBJ1-3, with a possible D match to TRBD1 (6 bases). Germline V CDR1 and CDR2: SGHVS, FQNEAQ. The CDR3 spans 16 residues. Deletions cut 8 bases from V and 3 bases from J, with 20 bases between. CDR3 in amino acids: CASGSGGPVFGNTIYF. The DNA for the CDR3 is TGTGCCAGCGGGAGCGGGGGCCCTGTTTTTGGAAACACCATATATTTT.

The J gene is TRBJ1-6, the V gene TRBV2; 9 positions agree with TRBD1. After removal of 6 bases from V and 13 bases from J, the junction contained 4 bases not matched to a gene. Germline values: CDR1 SNHLY, CDR2 FYNNEI. The CDR3 totals 12 residues. CDR3 sequence (DNA): TGTGCCAGCAGAGGGGGACAGGGTCCCCTCCACTTT. Encoded protein: CASRGGQGPLHF.